Described below is a single T cell receptor (beta chain) sequence and its context. The data stem from a study of cytomegalovirus exposure and HLA in healthy donors. It was with 60 Vbeta and 13 Jbeta primers that the PCR ran. Produced via immunoSEQ multiplex PCR; TCRdb's table is partial and in-frame only. Here the sample spans 220,000 or so clones, roughly 80% being singletons. This CDR3 comprises 14 residues. V lost 9 bases to trimming and J lost 1 base; unmatched junction nucleotides: 6. Germline CDR1 is MNHEY and CDR2 is SMNVEV (reference sequence). V usage is TRBV27 and J usage is TRBJ2-7; 10 nucleotides align to TRBD2. Sequencing was done on a sample of PBMCs. The clonotype originates from a middle-aged woman in good health and CMV-seronegative. The CDR3 region is CASSPGLASYEQYF. The CDR3 coding sequence is TGTGCCAGTAGCCCGGGACTAGCGTCCTACGAGCAGTACTTC.